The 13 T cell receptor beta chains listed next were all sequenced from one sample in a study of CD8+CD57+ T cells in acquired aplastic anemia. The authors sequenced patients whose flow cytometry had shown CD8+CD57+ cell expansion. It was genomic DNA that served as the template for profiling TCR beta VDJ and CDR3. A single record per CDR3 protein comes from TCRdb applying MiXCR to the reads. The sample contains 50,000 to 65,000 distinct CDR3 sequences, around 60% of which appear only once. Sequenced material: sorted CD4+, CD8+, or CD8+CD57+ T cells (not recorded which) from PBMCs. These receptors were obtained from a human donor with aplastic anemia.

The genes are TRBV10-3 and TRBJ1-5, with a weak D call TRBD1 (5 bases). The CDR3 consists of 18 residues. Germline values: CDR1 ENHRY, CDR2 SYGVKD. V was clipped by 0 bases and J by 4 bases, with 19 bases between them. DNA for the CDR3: TGTGCCATCAGTGAGTCGGGACCGCAATCTAGTTGGAATCAGCCCCAGCATTTT. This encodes CAISESGPQSSWNQPQHF.

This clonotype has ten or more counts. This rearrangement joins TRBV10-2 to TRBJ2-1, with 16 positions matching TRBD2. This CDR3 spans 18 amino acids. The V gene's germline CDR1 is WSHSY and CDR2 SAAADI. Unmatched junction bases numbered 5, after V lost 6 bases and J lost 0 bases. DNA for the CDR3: TGCGCCAGCAGGGGACTAGCGGGGGGGGAGAGCTCCTACAATGAGCAGTTCTTC. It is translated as CASRGLAGGESSYNEQFF.

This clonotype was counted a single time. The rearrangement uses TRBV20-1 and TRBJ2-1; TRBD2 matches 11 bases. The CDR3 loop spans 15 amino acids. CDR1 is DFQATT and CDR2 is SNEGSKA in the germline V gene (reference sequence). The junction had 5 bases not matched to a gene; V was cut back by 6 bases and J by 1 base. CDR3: CSANRLAGSYNEQFF. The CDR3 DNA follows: TGCAGTGCCAATCGACTAGCGGGGTCCTACAATGAGCAGTTCTTC.

CDR3 amino acids: CASSLLHTQYF. CDR3 nucleotide sequence: TGTGCCAGCAGCCTCCTCCATACGCAGTATTTT. V gene TRBV7-4 combines with J gene TRBJ2-3, with no clear D. From germline, CDR1 is SGHVT and CDR2 SQSDAQ. CDR3 length: 11 residues. Trimming stripped 5 bases from V and 7 bases from J, with 7 bases between. Using reference TRBV7-4 and TRBJ2-3 for the parts outside the CDR3, the full variable domain is GAGVSQSPRYKVAKRGRDVALRCDSISGHVTLYWYRQTLGQGSEVLTYSQSDAQRDKSGRPSGRFSAERPERSVSTLKIQRTEQGDSAVYLCASSLLHTQYFGPGTRLTVL.

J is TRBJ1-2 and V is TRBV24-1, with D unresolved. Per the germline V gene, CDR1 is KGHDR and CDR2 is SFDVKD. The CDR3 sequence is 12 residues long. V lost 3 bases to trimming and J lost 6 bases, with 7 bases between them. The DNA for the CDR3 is TGTGCCACCAGTGATCCTGGGCATGGCTACACCTTC. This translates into CATSDPGHGYTF.

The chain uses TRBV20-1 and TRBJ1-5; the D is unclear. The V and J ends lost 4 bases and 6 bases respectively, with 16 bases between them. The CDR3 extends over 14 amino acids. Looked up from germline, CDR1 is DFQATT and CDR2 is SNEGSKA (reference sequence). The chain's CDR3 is CSAKSPTQSQPQHF. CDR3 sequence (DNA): TGCAGTGCTAAAAGTCCCACACAGAGTCAGCCCCAGCATTTT.

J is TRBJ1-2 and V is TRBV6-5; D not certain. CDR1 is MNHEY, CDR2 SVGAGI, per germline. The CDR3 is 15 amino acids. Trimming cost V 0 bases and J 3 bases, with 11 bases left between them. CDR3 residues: CASSYSAGMDYGYTF. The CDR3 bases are TGTGCCAGCAGTTACTCGGCAGGCATGGACTATGGCTACACCTTC.

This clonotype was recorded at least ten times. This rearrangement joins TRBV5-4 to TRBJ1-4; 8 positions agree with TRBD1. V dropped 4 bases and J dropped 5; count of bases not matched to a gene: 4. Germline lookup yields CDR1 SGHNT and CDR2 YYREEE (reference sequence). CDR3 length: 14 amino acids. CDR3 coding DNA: TGTGCCAGCAGCATCCGGGACAGGAATGAAAAACTGTTTTTT. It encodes CASSIRDRNEKLFF.

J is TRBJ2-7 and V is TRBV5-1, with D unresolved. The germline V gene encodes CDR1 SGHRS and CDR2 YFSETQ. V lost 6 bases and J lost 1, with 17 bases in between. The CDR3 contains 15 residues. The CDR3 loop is CASTSWENPSYEQYF. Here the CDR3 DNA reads TGCGCCAGCACCTCCTGGGAAAACCCATCCTACGAGCAGTACTTC.

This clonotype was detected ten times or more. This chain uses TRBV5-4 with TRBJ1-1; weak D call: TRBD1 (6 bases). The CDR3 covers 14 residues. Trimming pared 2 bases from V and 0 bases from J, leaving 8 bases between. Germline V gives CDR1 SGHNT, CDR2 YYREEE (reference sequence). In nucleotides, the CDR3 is TGTGCCAGCAGCTTTGGGACATTGAACACTGAAGCTTTCTTT. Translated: CASSFGTLNTEAFF.

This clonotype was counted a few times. CDR3 DNA: TGTGCCAGCAGCCAGGGGCCGTCATACAATCAGCCCCAGCATTTT. Translation gives CASSQGPSYNQPQHF. V gene TRBV12-3 or TRBV12-4 combines with J gene TRBJ1-5; D perhaps matches TRBD1 (6 bases). The CDR3 has 15 amino acids. Trimming shortened V by 6 bases and J by 3 bases, and 15 bases separated the two germline ends.

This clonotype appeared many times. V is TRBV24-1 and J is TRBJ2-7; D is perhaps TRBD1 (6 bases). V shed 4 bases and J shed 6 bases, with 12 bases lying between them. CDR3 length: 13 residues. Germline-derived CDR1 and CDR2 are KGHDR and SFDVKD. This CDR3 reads CATSDPGQPEQYF. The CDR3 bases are TGTGCCACCAGTGACCCTGGACAGCCCGAGCAGTACTTC.

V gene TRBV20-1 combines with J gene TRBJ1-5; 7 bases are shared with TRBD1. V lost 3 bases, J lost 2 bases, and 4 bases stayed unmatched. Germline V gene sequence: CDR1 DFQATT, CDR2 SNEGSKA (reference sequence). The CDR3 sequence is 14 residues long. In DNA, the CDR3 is TGCAGTGCTAGGGCAGGGGGTGGCAATCAGCCCCAGCATTTT. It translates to CSARAGGGNQPQHF.